What follows are 3 T cell receptor beta chains derived from one specimen sequenced in a study of blood T cell repertoires in COVID-19. Measured with immunoSEQ multiplex PCR; TCRdb has only the in-frame clones, and not every one. This sample has roughly 300,000 clones, with 80% to 90% found just once. The material sequenced was peripheral blood. Receptors originate from a man younger than 35 who had recovered from COVID-19.

V gene TRBV27 combines with J gene TRBJ2-2; D is unresolved. Germline V gene sequence: CDR1 MNHEY, CDR2 SMNVEV (reference sequence). This CDR3 has 14 amino acids. With 2 bases removed from V and 0 bases from J, the gap between germline ends came to 4 bases. CDR3 in amino acids: CASSLLSNTGELFF. CDR3 DNA sequence: TGTGCCAGCAGTTTACTCTCGAACACCGGGGAGCTGTTTTTT.

This chain connects TRBV23-1 to TRBJ1-5; 8 bases align to TRBD1. TRBV23-1 falls under the ORF class, with uncertain function. The ends lost 6 bases at V and 7 bases at J; junction bases unmatched: 8. The CDR3 is 14 residues long. CDR3 residues: CASSKTGAAQPQHF. CDR3 nucleotides: TGCGCCAGCAGCAAGACAGGGGCGGCGCAGCCCCAGCATTTT.

The chain has TRBV27 and TRBJ2-2; 8 nucleotides align to TRBD1. The CDR3 is 16 amino acids. V lost 2 bases to trimming and J lost 6 bases; unmatched junction nucleotides: 8. The V gene's germline CDR1 is MNHEY and CDR2 SMNVEV (reference sequence). The CDR3, as DNA: TGTGCCAGCAGTTTAAGCAGGGGGCCTCTCGCCGGGGAGCTGTTTTTT. Translated: CASSLSRGPLAGELFF.